One sample yielded the 19 T cell receptor beta chains listed below, sequenced in a study of blood T cell repertoires in COVID-19. Method: immunoSEQ multiplex PCR; TCRdb's copy keeps in-frame clones and lacks some. Among roughly 200,000 clones listed, over 65% were seen once. Sequences were obtained from peripheral blood. The receptors were sampled from a person aged 65 to 85 with COVID-19, enrolled during active disease.

The chain has TRBV28 and TRBJ1-5, with D possibly matching TRBD1 (6 bases). V shed 6 bases and J shed 6 bases, with 18 bases lying between them. The germline gives CDR1 MDHEN, CDR2 SYDVKM. This CDR3 contains 15 residues. CDR3 DNA: TGTGCCAGCAGGAAGACAGGCCCAACGGGTCAGCCCCAGCATTTT. This encodes CASRKTGPTGQPQHF.

The genes are TRBV10-3 and TRBJ1-1; D not resolved. V gave up 0 bases and J gave up 7 bases, with 24 bases separating them. Germline V lookup: CDR1 ENHRY, CDR2 SYGVKD. The CDR3 runs 18 residues. CDR3 nucleotides: TGTGCCATCAGTGAGTCGATTGGAGTTCGGCGCGATGGTAATGAAGCTTTCTTT. It codes for CAISESIGVRRDGNEAFF.

This chain connects TRBV18 to TRBJ1-5, with D unresolved. This CDR3 is built from 12 residues. The V gene's germline CDR1 is KGHSH and CDR2 LQKENI. Deletions cut 4 bases from V and 5 bases from J, with 6 bases between. This CDR3 reads CASSLPDQPQHF. The CDR3 nucleotides are TGTGCCAGCTCACTACCCGATCAGCCCCAGCATTTT.

The chain uses TRBV30 and TRBJ2-5; D ambiguous. The CDR3 has 11 residues. CDR1 is GTSNPN, CDR2 SVGIG, per germline (reference sequence). Trimming shortened V by 1 base and J by 2 bases, and 2 bases separated the two germline ends. CDR3 region: CAWSAQETQYF. The CDR3 DNA is TGTGCCTGGAGTGCTCAAGAGACCCAGTACTTC.

This rearrangement joins TRBV30 to TRBJ1-3, with 8 positions matching TRBD1. Per the germline V gene, CDR1 is GTSNPN and CDR2 is SVGIG (reference sequence). V shed 1 base, J shed 4 bases, and the junction held 6 bases outside the gene matches. The CDR3 extends over 15 amino acids. CDR3: CAWSARGRGGNTIYF. The CDR3 DNA reads TGTGCCTGGAGTGCCAGGGGGCGCGGAGGAAACACCATATATTTT.

This chain uses TRBV2 with TRBJ2-2; no reliable D call. The CDR3 totals 14 residues. Deletions cut 4 bases from V and 4 bases from J, with 10 bases between. The germline CDR1 and CDR2 sequences are SNHLY and FYNNEI. The CDR3 bases are TGTGCCAGCAGTGGGTCGCGGAGCACCGGGGAGCTGTTTTTT. Its translation is CASSGSRSTGELFF.

A single count supports this clone. V is TRBV3-1 (or the pseudogene TRBV3-2) and J is TRBJ2-5, with TRBD2 identical over 10 bases. Germline V gene lookup returns CDR1 LGHDT and CDR2 YNNKEL (reference sequence). This CDR3 is built from 17 residues. Germline trimming cut 0 bases from V and 1 base from J; bases unmatched to any gene: 5. CDR3 nucleotide sequence: TGTGCCAGCAGCCAAGATGGTAGCGGGGGGCCCCAAGAGACCCAGTACTTC. Protein sequence: CASSQDGSGGPQETQYF.

The gene calls are TRBV5-1 and TRBJ2-1, with 9 bases matching TRBD2. Germline V gives CDR1 SGHRS, CDR2 YFSETQ. The CDR3 contains 15 residues. J gave up 5 bases and V 4 bases, and 7 bases lay outside the gene matches. For the CDR3, the DNA is TGCGCCAGCAGCAACGGACTAGCGAAAGACAATGAGCAGTTCTTC. This sequence encodes CASSNGLAKDNEQFF.

As DNA, the CDR3 is TGTGCCAGCAGCTTCAGTTGGGCTAGCGGGGAGCAGTACTTC. Translating it yields CASSFSWASGEQYF. This rearrangement joins TRBV11-2 to TRBJ2-7; TRBD2 agrees at 8 bases. Germline trimming cut 3 bases from V and 7 bases from J; bases unmatched to any gene: 8. The CDR3 loop spans 14 amino acids. From germline, CDR1 is SGHAT and CDR2 FQNNGV. Supplemented by reference TRBV11-2 and TRBJ2-7, the full variable domain reads EAGVAQSPRYKIIEKRQSVAFWCNPISGHATLYWYQQILGQGPKLLIQFQNNGVVDDSQLPKDRFSAERLKGVDSTLKIQPAKLEDSAVYLCASSFSWASGEQYFGPGTRLTVT.

This clone was counted between two and nine times. The chain joins TRBV2 to TRBJ2-7; 11 positions match TRBD2. The CDR3 is 14 residues long. Germline CDR1 and CDR2: SNHLY and FYNNEI. V lost 6 bases to trimming and J lost 5 bases; unmatched junction nucleotides: 6. The CDR3 coding sequence is TGTGCCAGCAGAGTAGCGGGAGGGAGCCACGAGCAGTACTTC. It codes for CASRVAGGSHEQYF.

The J gene is TRBJ1-1, the V gene TRBV7-8; D is unclear. Trimming took 1 base from V and 9 from J, leaving 12 bases between them. This CDR3 is 13 amino acids long. The V gene's germline CDR1 is SGHVS and CDR2 FQNEAQ. CDR3 sequence (DNA): TGTGCCAGCAGCTTAGAAAGTTCCTCTAAAGCTTTCTTT. Translated: CASSLESSSKAFF.

The gene calls are TRBV11-2 and TRBJ2-5; the match to TRBD1 covers 8 bases. The CDR3 is 15 residues long. Trimming removed 3 bases from V and 3 bases from J; junction bases left unmatched: 6. CDR1 and CDR2 from the germline V gene are SGHAT and FQNNGV. In DNA, the CDR3 is TGTGCCAGCAGCTTGCGACAGGGGAAGGAAGAGACCCAGTACTTC. It encodes CASSLRQGKEETQYF.

The chain combines TRBV5-6 with TRBJ1-1; D ambiguous. V was pared by 7 bases and J by 3 bases, with 16 bases between. Germline assignment: CDR1 SGHDT and CDR2 YYEEEE. The length of the CDR3 is 14 residues. The CDR3 DNA reads as TGTGCCAGCCACCCTCATGGGAGGGACACTGAAGCTTTCTTT. This encodes CASHPHGRDTEAFF.

This sequence joins TRBV4-1 and TRBJ1-5, with a weak D call TRBD1 (6 bases). This CDR3 has 11 amino acids. V was clipped by 10 bases and J by 7 bases, with 11 bases between them. CDR1 is MGHRA and CDR2 is YSYEKL in the germline V gene. CDR3 in amino acids: CATGRGQPQHF. As DNA, the CDR3 is TGCGCCACCGGTAGGGGGCAGCCCCAGCATTTT.

This clone was counted a few times. The gene calls are TRBV16 and TRBJ1-6, with a weak D call TRBD1 (5 bases). In germline, CDR1 is KGHSY, CDR2 FQNENV. The CDR3 runs to 13 residues. Deletions cut 0 bases from V and 14 bases from J, with 11 bases between. The CDR3 sequence is CASSQSVRDALHF. The CDR3 DNA reads as TGTGCCAGCAGCCAATCGGTCAGGGATGCCCTCCACTTT.

This chain joins TRBV19 and TRBJ1-1; D gene ambiguous. Trimming removed 4 bases from V and 4 bases from J, with 16 bases in between. The CDR3 consists of 15 residues. The germline V gene encodes CDR1 LNHDA and CDR2 SQIVND (reference sequence). The CDR3 DNA follows: TGTGCCAGTAGTACAACACCTGGGTCTAGCACTGAAGCTTTCTTT. Translation gives CASSTTPGSSTEAFF.

V usage is TRBV28 and J usage is TRBJ2-3; 8 bases match TRBD2. The V and J ends lost 6 bases and 9 bases, in that order; junction bases with no gene match: 17. This CDR3 spans 16 amino acids. CDR1 is MDHEN and CDR2 is SYDVKM in the germline V gene. The CDR3 DNA follows: TGTGCCAGCAGCCCTGGACTAGCCGGCCTTAGGTTGACGCAGTATTTT. Translated: CASSPGLAGLRLTQYF.

The chain is built from TRBV7-2 and TRBJ1-3; no clear D. The germline V gene encodes CDR1 SGHTA and CDR2 FQGNSA. CDR3 length equals 15 residues. V was pared by 2 bases and J by 0 bases, with 8 bases between. CDR3 sequence: CASSLTRGSGNTIYF. As DNA, the CDR3 is TGTGCCAGCAGCTTAACCCGGGGCTCTGGAAACACCATATATTTT.

The chain recombines TRBV2 with TRBJ1-3, with 8 bases fitting TRBD1. The V gene's germline CDR1 is SNHLY and CDR2 FYNNEI. Germline trimming cut 6 bases from V and 8 bases from J; bases unmatched to any gene: 6. There are 13 residues in the CDR3. The CDR3 sequence: CASSPGGAYTIYF. For the CDR3, the DNA is TGTGCCAGCAGCCCAGGGGGCGCTTACACCATATATTTT.